This T cell receptor beta chain derives from a study of T-cell memory formation after mild COVID-19. TCRdb re-called the 5' RACE reads with MiXCR, one entry per CDR3 protein. The sample includes 250,000 to 350,000 distinct CDR3 sequences, about 17% of them seen just once. There are 14 residues in the CDR3. The germline gives CDR1 DFQATT, CDR2 SNEGSKA (reference sequence). V shed 0 bases, J shed 6 bases, and the junction held 3 bases outside the gene matches. The sequence derives from a man between 18 and 29 years old who had mild COVID-19 (a few samples of this study predate the infection). Cell type and time point are not known. The source material was PBMCs or a T cell subset sorted from them (not recorded which). The J gene is TRBJ2-1, the V gene TRBV20-1, with 9 positions matching TRBD2. In DNA form, the CDR3 reads TGCAGTGCTAGAGATGCGACTAGCGGCAATGAGCAGTTCTTC. Translation: CSARDATSGNEQFF.